The source of this T cell receptor beta chain is a study of breast tumors, draining lymph nodes, adjacent tissues. Germline assignment: CDR1 KGHDR and CDR2 SFDVKD. The CDR3 runs to 16 residues. After removal of 4 bases from V and 1 base from J, the junction contained 6 bases not matched to a gene. Study conclusions and caveats: Tumor T cell lymph node origin was a supported hypothesis, not proven. Tumor repertoires ranked between lymph nodes and nontumor tissue in diversity, with V and J gene preferences.

TCRdb recomputed calls from the multiplex PCR reads with MiXCR, one row per CDR3 protein. Among 20,000 to 30,000 distinct CDR3 sequences listed, around 68% were seen once. By share, this clonotype counts as medium-sized (0.01 to 0.1%). Its antigen is not identified. This receptor was identified in a female donor with breast cancer. Some clones in this sample may be carry-over from other donors' samples. The sample was tumor-adjacent breast tissue. This chain joins TRBV24-1 and TRBJ2-3; 8 bases line up with TRBD2. The CDR3 DNA reads as TGTGCCACCAGTGACTACGGGAGGGGGGGCACAGATACGCAGTATTTT. Protein sequence: CATSDYGRGGTDTQYF.